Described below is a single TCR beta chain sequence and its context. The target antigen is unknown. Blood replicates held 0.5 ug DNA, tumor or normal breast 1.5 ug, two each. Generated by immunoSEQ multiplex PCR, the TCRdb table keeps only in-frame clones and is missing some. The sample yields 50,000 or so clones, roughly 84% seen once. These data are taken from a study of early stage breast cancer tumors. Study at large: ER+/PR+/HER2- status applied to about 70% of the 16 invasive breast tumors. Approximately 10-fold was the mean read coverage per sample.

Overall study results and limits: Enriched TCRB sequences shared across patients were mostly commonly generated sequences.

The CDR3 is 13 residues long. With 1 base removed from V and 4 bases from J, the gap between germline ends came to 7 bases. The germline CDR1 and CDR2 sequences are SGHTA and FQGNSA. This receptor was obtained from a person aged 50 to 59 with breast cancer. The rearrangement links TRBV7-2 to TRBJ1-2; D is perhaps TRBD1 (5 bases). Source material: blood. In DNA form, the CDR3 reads TGTGCCAGCAGCTTAGGCCAGGGCTATGGCTACACCTTC. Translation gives CASSLGQGYGYTF.